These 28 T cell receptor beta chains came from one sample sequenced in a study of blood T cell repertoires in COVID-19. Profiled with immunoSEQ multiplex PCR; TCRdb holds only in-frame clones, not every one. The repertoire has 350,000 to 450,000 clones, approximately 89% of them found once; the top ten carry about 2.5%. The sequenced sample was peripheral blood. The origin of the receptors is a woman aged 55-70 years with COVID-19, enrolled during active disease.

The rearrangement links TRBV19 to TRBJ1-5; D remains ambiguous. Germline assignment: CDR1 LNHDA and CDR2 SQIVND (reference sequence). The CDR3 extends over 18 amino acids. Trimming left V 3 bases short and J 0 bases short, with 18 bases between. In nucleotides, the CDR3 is TGTGCCAGTAGTATTTTCGAAATCCGGGGATATAGCAATCAGCCCCAGCATTTT. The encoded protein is CASSIFEIRGYSNQPQHF.

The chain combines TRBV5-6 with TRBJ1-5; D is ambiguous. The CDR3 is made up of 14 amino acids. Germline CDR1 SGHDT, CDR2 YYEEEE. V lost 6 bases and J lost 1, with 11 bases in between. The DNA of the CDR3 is TGTGCCAGCACCTCGAGTATCAGCAATCAGCCCCAGCATTTT. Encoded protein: CASTSSISNQPQHF.

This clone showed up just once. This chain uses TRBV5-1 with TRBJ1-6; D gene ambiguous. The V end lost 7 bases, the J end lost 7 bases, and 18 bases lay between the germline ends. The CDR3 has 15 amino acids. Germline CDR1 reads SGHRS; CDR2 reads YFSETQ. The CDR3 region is CASRQDNPVNSPLHF. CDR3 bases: TGCGCCAGCCGGCAAGACAACCCCGTGAATTCACCCCTCCACTTT.

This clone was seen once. The CDR3 nucleotides read TGTGCCAGCAGCTTAGAGGCAGGGCCCGGCTATGGCTACACCTTC. It codes for CASSLEAGPGYGYTF. The rearrangement joins TRBV11-2 to TRBJ1-2; D possibly corresponds to TRBD1 (5 bases). This CDR3 contains 15 residues. The V end was cut by 0 bases, the J end by 4 bases, with 12 bases between. Germline V gene lookup returns CDR1 SGHAT and CDR2 FQNNGV.

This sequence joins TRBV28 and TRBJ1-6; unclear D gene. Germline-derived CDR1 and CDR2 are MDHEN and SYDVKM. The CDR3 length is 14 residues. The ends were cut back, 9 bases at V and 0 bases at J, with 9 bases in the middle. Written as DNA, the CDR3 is TGTGCCAGTGGAGTGGGCTCCTATAATTCACCCCTCCACTTT. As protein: CASGVGSYNSPLHF.

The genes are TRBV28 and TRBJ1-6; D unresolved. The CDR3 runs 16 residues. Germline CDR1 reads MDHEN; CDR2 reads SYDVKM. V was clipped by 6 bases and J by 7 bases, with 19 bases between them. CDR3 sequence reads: CASSSNPEVSNSPLHF. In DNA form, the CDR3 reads TGTGCCAGCAGCTCCAACCCAGAAGTTTCGAATTCACCCCTCCACTTT.

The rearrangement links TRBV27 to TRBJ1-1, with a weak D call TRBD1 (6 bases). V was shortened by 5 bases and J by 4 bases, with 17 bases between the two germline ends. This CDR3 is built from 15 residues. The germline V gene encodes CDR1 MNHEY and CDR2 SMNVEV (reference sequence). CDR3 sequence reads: CASSKLQGEVTEAFF. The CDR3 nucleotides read TGTGCCAGCAGTAAACTACAGGGCGAGGTCACTGAAGCTTTCTTT.

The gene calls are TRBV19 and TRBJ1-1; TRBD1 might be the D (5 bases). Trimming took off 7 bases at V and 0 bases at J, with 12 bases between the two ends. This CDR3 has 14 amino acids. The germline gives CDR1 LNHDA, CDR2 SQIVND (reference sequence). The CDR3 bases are TGTGCCAGTACCGGGGGGTTTGTGAACACTGAAGCTTTCTTT. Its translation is CASTGGFVNTEAFF.

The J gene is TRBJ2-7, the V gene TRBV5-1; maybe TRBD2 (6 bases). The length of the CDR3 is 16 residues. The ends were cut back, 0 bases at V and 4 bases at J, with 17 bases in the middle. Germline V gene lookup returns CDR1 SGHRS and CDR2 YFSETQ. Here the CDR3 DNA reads TGCGCCAGCAGCTTGGGCGGGACGGAACAGTATTACGAGCAGTACTTC. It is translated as CASSLGGTEQYYEQYF.

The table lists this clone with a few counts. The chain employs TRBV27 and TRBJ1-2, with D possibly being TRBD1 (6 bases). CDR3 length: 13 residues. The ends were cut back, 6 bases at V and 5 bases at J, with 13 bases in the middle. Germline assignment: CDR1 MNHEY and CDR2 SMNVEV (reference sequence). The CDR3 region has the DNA TGTGCCAGCAGCTCCGGGAGGGGGTATGGCTACACCTTC. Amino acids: CASSSGRGYGYTF.

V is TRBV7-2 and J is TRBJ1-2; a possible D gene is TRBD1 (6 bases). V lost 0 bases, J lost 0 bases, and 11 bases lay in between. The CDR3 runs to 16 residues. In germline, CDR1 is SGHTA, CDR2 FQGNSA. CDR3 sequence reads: CASSLARTVANYGYTF. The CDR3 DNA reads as TGTGCCAGCAGCTTAGCCCGGACAGTAGCTAACTATGGCTACACCTTC. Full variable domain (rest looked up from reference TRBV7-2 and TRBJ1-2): GAGVSQSPSNKVTEKGKDVELRCDPISGHTALYWYRQSLGQGLEFLIYFQGNSAPDKSGLPSDRFSAERTGGSVSTLTIQRTQQEDSAVYLCASSLARTVANYGYTFGSGTRLTVV.

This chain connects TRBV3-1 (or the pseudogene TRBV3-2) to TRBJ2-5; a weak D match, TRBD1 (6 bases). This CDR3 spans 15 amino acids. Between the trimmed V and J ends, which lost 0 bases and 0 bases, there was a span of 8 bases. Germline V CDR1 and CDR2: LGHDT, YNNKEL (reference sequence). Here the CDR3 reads CASSQDWDNQETQYF. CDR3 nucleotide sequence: TGTGCCAGCAGCCAAGATTGGGACAACCAAGAGACCCAGTACTTC.

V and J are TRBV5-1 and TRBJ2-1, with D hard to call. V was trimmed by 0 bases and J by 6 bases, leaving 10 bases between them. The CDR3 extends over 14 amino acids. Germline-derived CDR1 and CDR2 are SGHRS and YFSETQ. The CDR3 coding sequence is TGCGCCAGCAGCTTGGTAGCCTCGGCCAATGAGCAGTTCTTC. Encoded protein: CASSLVASANEQFF.

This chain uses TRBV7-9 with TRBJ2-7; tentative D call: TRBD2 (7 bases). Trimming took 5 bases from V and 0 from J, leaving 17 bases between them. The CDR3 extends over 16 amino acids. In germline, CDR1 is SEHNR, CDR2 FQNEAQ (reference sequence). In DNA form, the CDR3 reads TGTGCCAGCAGCGCCCCGAGGAGGGGGGGCTCCTACGAGCAGTACTTC. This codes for CASSAPRRGGSYEQYF.

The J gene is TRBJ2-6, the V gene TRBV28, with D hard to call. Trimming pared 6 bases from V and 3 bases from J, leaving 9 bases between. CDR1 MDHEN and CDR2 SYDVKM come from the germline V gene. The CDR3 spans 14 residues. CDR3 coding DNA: TGTGCCAGCAGGCCCGGCGGTGGGGCCAACGTCCTGACTTTC. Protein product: CASRPGGGANVLTF.

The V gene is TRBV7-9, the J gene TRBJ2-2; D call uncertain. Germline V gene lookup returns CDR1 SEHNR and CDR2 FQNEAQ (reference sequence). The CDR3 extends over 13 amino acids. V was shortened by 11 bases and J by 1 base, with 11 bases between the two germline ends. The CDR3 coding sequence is TGTGCCCGCGAGGTAGTGAACACCGGGGAGCTGTTTTTT. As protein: CAREVVNTGELFF.

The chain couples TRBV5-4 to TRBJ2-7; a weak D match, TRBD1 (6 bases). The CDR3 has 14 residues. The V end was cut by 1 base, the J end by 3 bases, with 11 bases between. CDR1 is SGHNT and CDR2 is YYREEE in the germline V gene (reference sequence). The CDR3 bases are TGTGCCAGCAGCTTGCAGGGGATCCTCTACGAGCAGTACTTC. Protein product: CASSLQGILYEQYF.

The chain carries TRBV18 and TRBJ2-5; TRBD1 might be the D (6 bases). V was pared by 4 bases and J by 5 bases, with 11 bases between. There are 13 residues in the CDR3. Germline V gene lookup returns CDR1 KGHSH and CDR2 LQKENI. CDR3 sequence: CASSRQAPETQYF. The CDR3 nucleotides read TGTGCCAGCTCACGACAGGCCCCGGAGACCCAGTACTTC.

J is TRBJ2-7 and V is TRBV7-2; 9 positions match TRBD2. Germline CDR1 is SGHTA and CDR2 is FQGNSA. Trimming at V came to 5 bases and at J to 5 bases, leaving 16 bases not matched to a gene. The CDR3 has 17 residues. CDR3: CASSPYVLAGRVDEQYF. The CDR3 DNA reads TGTGCCAGCAGCCCTTACGTCCTAGCGGGGAGGGTGGACGAGCAGTACTTC.

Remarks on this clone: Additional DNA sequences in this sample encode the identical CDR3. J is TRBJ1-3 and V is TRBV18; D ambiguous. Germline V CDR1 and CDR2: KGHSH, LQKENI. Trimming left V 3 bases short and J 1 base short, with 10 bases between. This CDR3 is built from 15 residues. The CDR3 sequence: CASSPSGSSGNTIYF. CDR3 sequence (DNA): TGTGCCAGCTCACCTTCCGGGTCGTCTGGAAACACCATATATTTT.

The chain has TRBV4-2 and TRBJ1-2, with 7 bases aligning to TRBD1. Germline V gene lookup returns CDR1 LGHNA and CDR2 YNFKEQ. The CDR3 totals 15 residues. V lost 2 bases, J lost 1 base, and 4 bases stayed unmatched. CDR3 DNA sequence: TGTGCCAGCAGCCAAACAGACAGGGATAACTATGGCTACACCTTC. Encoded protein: CASSQTDRDNYGYTF.

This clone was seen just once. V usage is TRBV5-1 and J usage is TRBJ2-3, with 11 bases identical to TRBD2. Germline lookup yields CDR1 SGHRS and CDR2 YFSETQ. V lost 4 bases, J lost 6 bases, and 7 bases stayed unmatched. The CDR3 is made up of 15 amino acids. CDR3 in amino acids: CASSLTSGAGDTQYF. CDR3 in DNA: TGCGCCAGCAGCCTGACTAGCGGGGCTGGGGATACGCAGTATTTT.

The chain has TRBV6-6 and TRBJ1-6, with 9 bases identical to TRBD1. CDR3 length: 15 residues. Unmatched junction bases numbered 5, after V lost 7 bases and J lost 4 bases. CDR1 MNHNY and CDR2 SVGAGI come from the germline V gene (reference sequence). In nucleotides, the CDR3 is TGTGCCAGCATCACAGGGGGCGCGTATAATTCACCCCTCCACTTT. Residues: CASITGGAYNSPLHF.

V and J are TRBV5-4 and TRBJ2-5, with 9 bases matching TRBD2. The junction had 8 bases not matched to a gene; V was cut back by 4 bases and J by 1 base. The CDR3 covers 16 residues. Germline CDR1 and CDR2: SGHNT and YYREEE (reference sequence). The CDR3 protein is CASSGPQRGVQETQYF. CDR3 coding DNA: TGTGCCAGCAGCGGCCCCCAGCGGGGGGTCCAAGAGACCCAGTACTTC.

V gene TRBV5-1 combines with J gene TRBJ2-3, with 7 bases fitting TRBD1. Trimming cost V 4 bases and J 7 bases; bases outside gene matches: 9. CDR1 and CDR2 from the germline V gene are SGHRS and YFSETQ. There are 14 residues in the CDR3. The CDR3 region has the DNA TGCGCCAGCAGCACGGGACAGTATACACATACGCAGTATTTT. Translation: CASSTGQYTHTQYF.

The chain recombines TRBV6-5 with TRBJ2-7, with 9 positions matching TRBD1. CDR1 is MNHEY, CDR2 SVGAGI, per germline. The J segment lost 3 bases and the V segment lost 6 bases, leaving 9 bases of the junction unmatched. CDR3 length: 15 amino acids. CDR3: CASSTNRGPGYEQYF. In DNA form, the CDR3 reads TGTGCCAGCAGCACCAACAGGGGGCCAGGCTACGAGCAGTACTTC.

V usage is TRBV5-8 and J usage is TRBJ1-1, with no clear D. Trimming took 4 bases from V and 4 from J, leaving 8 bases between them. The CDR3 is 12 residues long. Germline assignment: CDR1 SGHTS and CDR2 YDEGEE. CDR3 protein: CASSPRGTEAFF. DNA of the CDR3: TGTGCCAGCAGCCCGCGGGGCACTGAAGCTTTCTTT.

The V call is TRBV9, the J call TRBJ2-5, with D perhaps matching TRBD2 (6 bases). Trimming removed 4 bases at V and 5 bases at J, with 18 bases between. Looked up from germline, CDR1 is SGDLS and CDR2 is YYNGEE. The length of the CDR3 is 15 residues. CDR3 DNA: TGTGCCAGCAGCCACTCAGTTGGAGGGAGGGAGACCCAGTACTTC. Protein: CASSHSVGGRETQYF.